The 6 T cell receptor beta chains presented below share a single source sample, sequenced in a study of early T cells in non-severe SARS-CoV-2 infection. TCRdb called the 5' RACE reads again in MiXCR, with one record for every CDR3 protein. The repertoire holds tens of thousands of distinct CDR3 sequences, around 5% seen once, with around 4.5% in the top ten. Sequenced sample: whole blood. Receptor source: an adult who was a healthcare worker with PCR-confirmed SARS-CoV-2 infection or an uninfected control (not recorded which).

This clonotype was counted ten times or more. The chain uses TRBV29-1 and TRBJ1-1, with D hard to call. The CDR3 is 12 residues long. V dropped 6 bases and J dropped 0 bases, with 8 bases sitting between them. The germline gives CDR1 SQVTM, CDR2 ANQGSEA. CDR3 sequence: CSVVFMNTEAFF. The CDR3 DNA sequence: TGCAGCGTGGTGTTTATGAACACTGAAGCTTTCTTT.

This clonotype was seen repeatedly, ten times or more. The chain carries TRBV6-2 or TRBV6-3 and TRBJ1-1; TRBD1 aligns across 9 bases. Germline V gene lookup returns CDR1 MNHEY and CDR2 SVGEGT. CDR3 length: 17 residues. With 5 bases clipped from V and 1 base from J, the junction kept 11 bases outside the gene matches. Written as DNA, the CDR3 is TGTGCCAGCAGTCGTACCGGGACAGGGTACCGGAACACTGAAGCTTTCTTT. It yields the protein CASSRTGTGYRNTEAFF.

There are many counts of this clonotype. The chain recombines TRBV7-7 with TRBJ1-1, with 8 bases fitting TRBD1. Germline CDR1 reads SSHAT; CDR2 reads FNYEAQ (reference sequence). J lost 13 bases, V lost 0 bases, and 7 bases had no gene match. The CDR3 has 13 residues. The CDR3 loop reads CASSLALTGQVFF. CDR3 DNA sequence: TGTGCCAGCAGCTTAGCCCTAACGGGACAGGTTTTCTTT.

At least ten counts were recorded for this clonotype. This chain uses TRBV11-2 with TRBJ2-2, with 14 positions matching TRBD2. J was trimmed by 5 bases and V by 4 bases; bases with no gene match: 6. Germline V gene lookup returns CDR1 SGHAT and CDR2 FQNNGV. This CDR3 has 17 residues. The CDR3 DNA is TGTGCCAGCAGCTCCCCCGGACTAGCGGGAGGAACCGGGGAGCTGTTTTTT. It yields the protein CASSSPGLAGGTGELFF.

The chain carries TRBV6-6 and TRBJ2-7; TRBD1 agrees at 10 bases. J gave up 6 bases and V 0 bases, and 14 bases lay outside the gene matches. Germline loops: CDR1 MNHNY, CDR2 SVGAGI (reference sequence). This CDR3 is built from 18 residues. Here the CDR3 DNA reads TGTGCCAGCAGTTACTCGAAAGTCTTAGGGGACAGGGGAAGCGAGCAGTACTTC. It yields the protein CASSYSKVLGDRGSEQYF.

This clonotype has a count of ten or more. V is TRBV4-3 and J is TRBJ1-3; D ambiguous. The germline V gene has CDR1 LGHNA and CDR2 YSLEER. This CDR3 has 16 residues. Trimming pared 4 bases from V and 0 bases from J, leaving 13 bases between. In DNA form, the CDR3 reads TGCGCCAGCAGCCCGGACGGTGGGAGCTCTGGAAACACCATATATTTT. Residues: CASSPDGGSSGNTIYF.